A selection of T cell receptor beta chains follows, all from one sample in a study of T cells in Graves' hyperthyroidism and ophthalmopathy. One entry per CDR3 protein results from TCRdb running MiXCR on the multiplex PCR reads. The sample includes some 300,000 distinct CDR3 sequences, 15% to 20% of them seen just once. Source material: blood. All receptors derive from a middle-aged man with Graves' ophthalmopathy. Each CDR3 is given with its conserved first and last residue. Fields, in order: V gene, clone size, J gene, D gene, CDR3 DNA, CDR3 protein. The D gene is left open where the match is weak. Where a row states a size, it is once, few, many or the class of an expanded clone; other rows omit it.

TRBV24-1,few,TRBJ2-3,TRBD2,TGTGCCACCAGTCCCACTGTCGGGACTAGCGTCACAGATACGCAGTATTTT,CATSPTVGTSVTDTQYF
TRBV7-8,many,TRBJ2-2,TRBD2,TGTGCCAGCAGCTCCGGGGGACTAGCGGGAGCCGGGGAGCTGTTTTTT,CASSSGGLAGAGELFF
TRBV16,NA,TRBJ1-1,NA,TGTGCCAGCAGCCAATTGTGGGACACGAACACTGAAGCTTTCTTT,CASSQLWDTNTEAFF
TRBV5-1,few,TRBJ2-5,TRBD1,TGCGCCAGCAGCCCCACCCCGACAGGGATCCAAGAGACCCAGTACTTC,CASSPTPTGIQETQYF
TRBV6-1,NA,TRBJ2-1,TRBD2,TGTGCCAGCAGCCAGGGACTAGCGGGAGGGCCTGGTCGGAATGAGCAGTTCTTC,CASSQGLAGGPGRNEQFF
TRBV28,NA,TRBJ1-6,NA,TGTGCCAGCAGACTACCCACCCAAGGGACAAGATATAATTCACCCCTCCACTTT,CASRLPTQGTRYNSPLHF
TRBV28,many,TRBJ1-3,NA,TGTGCCAGCAGTCCCCTGGCCGGAAACACCATATATTTT,CASSPLAGNTIYF
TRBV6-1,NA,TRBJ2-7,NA,TGTGCCAGCAGTAAACAAAATCAGCAGTACTTC,CASSKQNQQYF
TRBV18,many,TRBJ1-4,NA,TGTGCCAGCCACGAGACTAATGAAAAACTGTTTTTT,CASHETNEKLFF
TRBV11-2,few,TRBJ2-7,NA,TGTGCCAGCAGCGTTACAGGGAACTACGAGCAGTACTTC,CASSVTGNYEQYF
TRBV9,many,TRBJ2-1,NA,TGTGCCAGCAGCGTAGGCGGGGAGCAGTTCTTC,CASSVGGEQFF
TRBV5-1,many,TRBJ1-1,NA,TGCGCCAGCAGCGGGGGGGCCATTCTGGCCACTGAAGCTTTCTTT,CASSGGAILATEAFF
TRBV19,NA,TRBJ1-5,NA,TGTGCCAGTAGTGCCTTGGACACGACACTCAATCAGCCCCAGCATTTT,CASSALDTTLNQPQHF
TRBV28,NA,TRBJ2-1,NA,TGTGCCAGCAGTCCAACCGGGACAATCTACAATGAGCAGTTCTTC,CASSPTGTIYNEQFF
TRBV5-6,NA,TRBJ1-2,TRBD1,TGTGCCAGCAGGACAGGGGTTATCTATGGCTACACCTTC,CASRTGVIYGYTF
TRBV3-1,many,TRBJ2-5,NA,TGTGCCAGCAGCCATGCACAGGTTTGGGAGACCCAGTACTTC,CASSHAQVWETQYF
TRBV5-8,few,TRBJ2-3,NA,TGTGCCACTCCACATCGGGAGAACGCAGATACGCAGTATTTT,CATPHRENADTQYF
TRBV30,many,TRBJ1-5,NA,TGTGCCTGGAGTGTTGGGCAGGTGGTCAATCAGCCCCAGCATTTT,CAWSVGQVVNQPQHF
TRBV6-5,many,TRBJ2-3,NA,TGTGCCAGCAGTTACCTCGGGACAGATACGCAGTATTTT,CASSYLGTDTQYF
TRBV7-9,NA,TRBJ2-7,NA,TGTGCCAGCAGCTTAGCGACGAGGGGGGGGAGCTCCTACGAGCAGTACTTC,CASSLATRGGSSYEQYF
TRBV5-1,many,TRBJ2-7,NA,TGCGCCAGCAGCTTGTACGGGCAGCGCGAGCAGTACTTC,CASSLYGQREQYF
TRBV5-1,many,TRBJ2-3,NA,TGCGCCAGCAGCTTGTCTTCGACTCGCACAGATACGCAGTATTTT,CASSLSSTRTDTQYF
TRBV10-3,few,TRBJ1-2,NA,TGTGCCATCAGTGAGAGGGATAACTATGGCTACACCTTC,CAISERDNYGYTF
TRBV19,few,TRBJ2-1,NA,TGTGCCAGTAGTCCAACCTCCGTCCCTAGCCCCATCGGCAATGAGCAGTTCTTC,CASSPTSVPSPIGNEQFF
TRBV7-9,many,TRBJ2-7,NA,TGTGCCAGCAGCCCCGGGGAACTACCGTCCTACGAGCAGTACTTC,CASSPGELPSYEQYF
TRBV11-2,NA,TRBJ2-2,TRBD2,TGTGCCAGCAGCGGGGGACTAGCGGAGAACACCGGGGAGCTGTTTTTT,CASSGGLAENTGELFF
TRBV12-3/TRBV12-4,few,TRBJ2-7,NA,TGTGCCAGCAGACCCCCAGGGGGGGAGCAGTACTTC,CASRPPGGEQYF
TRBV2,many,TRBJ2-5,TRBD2,TGTGCCAGCAGTGCTGAAGCGGGAGGAGAGACCCAGTACTTC,CASSAEAGGETQYF
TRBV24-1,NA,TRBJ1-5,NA,TGTGCCACCAGTTTTGGAGGGAATCAGCCCCGGCATTTT,CATSFGGNQPRHF
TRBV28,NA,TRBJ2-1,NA,TGTGCCAGCAGTCCCGGTGGGGGTAATGAGCAGTTCTTC,CASSPGGGNEQFF
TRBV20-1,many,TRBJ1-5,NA,TGCAGTGCTAGAGGGACTACGGGGAGATCGAGCAATCAGCCCCAGCATTTT,CSARGTTGRSSNQPQHF
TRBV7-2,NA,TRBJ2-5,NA,TGTGCCAGCAGCTATGGGGCGCGTCAGACCCAGTACTTC,CASSYGARQTQYF
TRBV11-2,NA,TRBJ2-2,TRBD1,TGTGCCAGCAGCCAAAGGGACAGAGTCACCGGGGAGCTGTTTTTT,CASSQRDRVTGELFF
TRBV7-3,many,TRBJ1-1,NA,TGTGCCAGCATGCCCGTAGGTGGCCAGGGAGAAGCTTTCTTT,CASMPVGGQGEAFF
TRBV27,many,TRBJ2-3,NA,TGTGCCAGCAGTTTGGTCTTCGGCACAGATACGCAGTATTTT,CASSLVFGTDTQYF
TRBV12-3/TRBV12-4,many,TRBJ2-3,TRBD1,TGTGCCAGCAGTACCCGGACAGGGGGGTCAGATACGCAGTATTTT,CASSTRTGGSDTQYF
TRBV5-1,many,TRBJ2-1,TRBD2,TGCGCCAGCAGCGCCAGCGGGAGGGCCATTGGTGTATACAATGAGCAGTTCTTC,CASSASGRAIGVYNEQFF
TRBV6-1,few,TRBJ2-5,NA,TGTGCCAGCAGTGTAACGGACCAAGAGACCCAGTACTTC,CASSVTDQETQYF
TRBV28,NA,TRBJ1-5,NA,TGTGCCAGCAAGGGCTCACAAGGTCAGCCCCAGCATTTT,CASKGSQGQPQHF
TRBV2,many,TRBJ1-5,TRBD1,TGTGCCAGCAGTGATTTGGGACAGAATCAGCCCCAGCATTTT,CASSDLGQNQPQHF
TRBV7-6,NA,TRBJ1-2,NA,TGTGCCAGCAGCTCCGGAGGACCGAAAACCTTC,CASSSGGPKTF